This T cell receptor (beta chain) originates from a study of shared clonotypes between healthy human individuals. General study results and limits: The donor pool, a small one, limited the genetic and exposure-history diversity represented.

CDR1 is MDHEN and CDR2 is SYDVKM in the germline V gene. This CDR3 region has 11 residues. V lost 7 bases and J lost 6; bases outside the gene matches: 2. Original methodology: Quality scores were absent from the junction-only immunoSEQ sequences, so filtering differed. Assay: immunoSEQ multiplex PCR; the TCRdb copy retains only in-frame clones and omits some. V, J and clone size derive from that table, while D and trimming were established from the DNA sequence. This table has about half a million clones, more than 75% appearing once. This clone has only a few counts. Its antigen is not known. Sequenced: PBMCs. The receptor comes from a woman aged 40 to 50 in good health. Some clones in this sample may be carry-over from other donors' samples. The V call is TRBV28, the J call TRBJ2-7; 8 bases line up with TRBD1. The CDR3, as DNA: TGTGCCAGCACCGACAGGGGCGAGCAGTACTTC. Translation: CASTDRGEQYF.